These 27 T cell receptor beta chains came from one sample sequenced in a study of CD8 T cell repertoires and HIV-1 epitope variants. Produced via immunoSEQ multiplex PCR; TCRdb's table is partial and in-frame only. The sample records tens of thousands of clones, roughly 80% being singletons. What was sequenced was uncultured baseline CD8+ T cells from peripheral blood mononuclear cells (PBMCs). These receptors were obtained from a male donor with HIV.

The chain is built from TRBV29-1 and TRBJ1-2; D perhaps matches TRBD1 (5 bases). In germline, CDR1 is SQVTM, CDR2 ANQGSEA. Between the trimmed V and J ends, which lost 3 bases and 4 bases, there was a span of 12 bases. The CDR3 covers 13 residues. The CDR3 region is CSVEGGYAYGYTF. In nucleotides, the CDR3 is TGCAGCGTTGAGGGGGGTTATGCCTATGGCTACACCTTC.

The rearrangement links TRBV5-4 to TRBJ2-4; D uncertain. The CDR3 contains 14 residues. V lost 5 bases to trimming and J lost 0 bases, with 9 bases between them. The germline V gene encodes CDR1 SGHNT and CDR2 YYREEE (reference sequence). CDR3 protein: CASSIGSAKNIQYF. The CDR3 nucleotides are TGTGCCAGCAGTATAGGGTCAGCCAAAAACATTCAGTACTTC. The whole variable domain, remainder taken from reference TRBV5-4 and TRBJ2-4, is ETGVTQSPTHLIKTRGQQVTLRCSSQSGHNTVSWYQQALGQGPQFIFQYYREEENGRGNFPPRFSGLQFPNYSSELNVNALELDDSALYLCASSIGSAKNIQYFGAGTRLSVL.

CDR3 region: CASRPGTRWETQYF. The CDR3 DNA reads TGTGCCAGCAGACCGGGGACTCGTTGGGAGACCCAGTACTTC. The chain carries TRBV7-2 and TRBJ2-5, with a weak D call TRBD2 (6 bases). With 6 bases removed from V and 5 bases from J, the gap between germline ends came to 16 bases. This CDR3 has 14 residues. CDR1 is SGHTA, CDR2 FQGNSA, per germline.

The chain employs TRBV4-3 and TRBJ1-2; D is undetermined. V shed 1 base and J shed 11 bases, with 14 bases lying between them. The CDR3 extends over 13 amino acids. In germline, CDR1 is LGHNA, CDR2 YSLEER. CDR3 amino acids: CASSQAMGRRYTF. The CDR3 region has the DNA TGCGCCAGCAGCCAAGCGATGGGAAGACGATACACCTTC.

The V call is TRBV28, the J call TRBJ1-5, with D perhaps matching TRBD1 (6 bases). Germline V gene lookup returns CDR1 MDHEN and CDR2 SYDVKM. The V and J ends lost 2 bases and 3 bases respectively, with 8 bases between them. The CDR3 has 14 amino acids. For the CDR3, the DNA is TGTGCCAGCAGTTTAGCAGGGGCCAATCAGCCCCAGCATTTT. This gives the protein CASSLAGANQPQHF.

The V and J genes are TRBV29-1 and TRBJ1-1; 7 bases match TRBD1. V gave up 0 bases and J gave up 8 bases; unmatched junction bases: 3. Germline V CDR1 and CDR2: SQVTM, ANQGSEA. The CDR3 is made up of 12 amino acids. The CDR3 protein is CSVEDWTGEAFF. The CDR3 nucleotides are TGCAGCGTTGAAGATTGGACAGGAGAAGCTTTCTTT.

Remarks on this clone: Other DNA sequences in this specimen translate into the identical CDR3. The chain joins TRBV5-1 to TRBJ2-3, with D possibly being TRBD2 (5 bases). CDR3 length equals 12 residues. V gave up 0 bases and J gave up 6 bases, with 5 bases separating them. CDR1 and CDR2 from the germline V gene are SGHRS and YFSETQ. The CDR3 bases are TGCGCCAGCAGCTTGGGAGGGGATACGCAGTATTTT. This codes for CASSLGGDTQYF.

The genes are TRBV5-6 and TRBJ1-2, with D unclear. Germline V gene sequence: CDR1 SGHDT, CDR2 YYEEEE. V lost 1 base and J lost 4, with 8 bases in between. The CDR3 sequence is 13 residues long. The CDR3 reads CASSLQRVYGYTF. In DNA, the CDR3 is TGTGCCAGCAGCTTGCAAAGGGTCTATGGCTACACCTTC.

The rearrangement links TRBV6-1 to TRBJ2-5; D not resolved. The CDR3 is 14 residues long. Looked up from germline, CDR1 is MNHNS and CDR2 is SASEGT. Trimming cost V 7 bases and J 5 bases, with 17 bases left between them. Here the CDR3 DNA reads TGTGCCAGCACCCTCCGTGAGTCCGGGGAGACCCAGTACTTC. Its translation is CASTLRESGETQYF.

This sequence joins TRBV5-1 and TRBJ2-1; 12 nucleotides align to TRBD2. Germline V gene sequence: CDR1 SGHRS, CDR2 YFSETQ. This CDR3 has 19 amino acids. Germline trimming cut 5 bases from V and 5 bases from J; bases unmatched to any gene: 17. The DNA of the CDR3 is TGCGCCAGCAGTTCGCTTCAGGTACTAGCGGGGGGCCGGGACAATGAGCAGTTCTTC. Translation: CASSSLQVLAGGRDNEQFF.

This rearrangement joins TRBV5-4 to TRBJ2-1, with unresolved D. The V gene lost 6 bases and the J gene lost 0 bases, with 13 bases spanning the gap. Germline lookup yields CDR1 SGHNT and CDR2 YYREEE (reference sequence). The CDR3 runs 15 residues. Written as DNA, the CDR3 is TGTGCCAGCAACTCTCGCTCGAGCTCCTACAATGAGCAGTTCTTC. Protein product: CASNSRSSSYNEQFF.

The chain is built from TRBV6-4 and TRBJ2-7, with D possibly called TRBD1 or TRBD2 (5 bases each). Germline-derived CDR1 and CDR2 are MRHNA and SNTAGT. This CDR3 is 17 amino acids long. V lost 10 bases, J lost 5 bases, and 30 bases lay in between. The CDR3 nucleotides are TGTGCCACTATCCTTCAACCAGAGAGCCCGAGGGGTCACGAGCAGTACTTC. It is translated as CATILQPESPRGHEQYF.

In the case of this clone: Distinct nucleotide sequences in the sample also encode this CDR3. This chain connects TRBV7-2 to TRBJ1-1; D might be TRBD1 (5 bases). Between the trimmed V and J ends, which lost 1 base and 2 bases, there was a span of 8 bases. CDR3 length: 14 residues. CDR1 SGHTA and CDR2 FQGNSA come from the germline V gene. The chain's CDR3 is CASSLGQGNTEAFF. The CDR3 bases are TGTGCCAGCAGCTTAGGGCAGGGTAACACTGAAGCTTTCTTT.

This sequence joins TRBV19 and TRBJ2-5, with D possibly TRBD2 on 6 matching bases. Germline V gene data show CDR1 as LNHDA and CDR2 as SQIVND (reference sequence). CDR3 size: 15 residues. V lost 4 bases to trimming and J lost 1 base, with 13 bases between them. The CDR3 is CASSNFGGIQETQYF. In nucleotides, the CDR3 is TGTGCCAGTAGTAACTTTGGGGGGATCCAAGAGACCCAGTACTTC.

The chain recombines TRBV28 with TRBJ1-1; D unresolved. Germline-derived CDR1 and CDR2 are MDHEN and SYDVKM. The CDR3 length is 13 residues. The germline V and J ends were trimmed by 3 bases and 1 base, with 6 bases remaining between them. The CDR3 DNA is TGTGCCAGCAGTTTGTATCAGAACACTGAAGCTTTCTTT. Translated: CASSLYQNTEAFF. The entire variable domain, with the rest obtained from reference TRBV28 and TRBJ1-1, is as follows: DVKVTQSSRYLVKRTGEKVFLECVQDMDHENMFWYRQDPGLGLRLIYFSYDVKMKEKGDIPEGYSVSREKKERFSLILESASTNQTSMYLCASSLYQNTEAFFGQGTRLTVV.

The chain joins TRBV19 to TRBJ2-1, with D maybe TRBD1 (5 bases). CDR3 length: 12 amino acids. The ends were cut back, 7 bases at V and 5 bases at J, with 9 bases in the middle. From germline, CDR1 is LNHDA and CDR2 SQIVND (reference sequence). The CDR3 spells CASNPGNNEQFF. CDR3 DNA sequence: TGTGCCAGTAACCCAGGGAACAATGAGCAGTTCTTC.

CDR3 sequence reads: CASSLAAGYEQYF. For the CDR3, the DNA is TGTGCCAGCAGCTTGGCGGCAGGCTACGAGCAGTACTTC. The rearrangement uses TRBV5-4 and TRBJ2-7; D gene uncertain. The CDR3 contains 13 residues. Germline V gene lookup returns CDR1 SGHNT and CDR2 YYREEE (reference sequence). Trimming left V 0 bases short and J 3 bases short, with 7 bases between. Full variable domain (rest looked up from reference TRBV5-4 and TRBJ2-7): ETGVTQSPTHLIKTRGQQVTLRCSSQSGHNTVSWYQQALGQGPQFIFQYYREEENGRGNFPPRFSGLQFPNYSSELNVNALELDDSALYLCASSLAAGYEQYFGPGTRLTVT.

This clone was observed a handful of times. This rearrangement joins TRBV7-9 to TRBJ2-1; 8 nucleotides align to TRBD2. Germline V gene sequence: CDR1 SEHNR, CDR2 FQNEAQ (reference sequence). CDR3 length equals 18 residues. Trimming removed 1 base from V and 2 bases from J; junction bases left unmatched: 10. This CDR3 is CASSLVLPGSGAYNEQFF. The CDR3 bases are TGTGCCAGCAGCTTAGTATTGCCGGGTAGCGGGGCCTACAATGAGCAGTTCTTC.

This sequence joins TRBV6-5 and TRBJ1-1; D is unresolved. Deletions cut 4 bases from V and 3 bases from J, with 15 bases between. This CDR3 comprises 15 residues. In germline, CDR1 is MNHEY, CDR2 SVGAGI. This chain's CDR3 is CASSSPGIRDTEAFF. DNA of the CDR3: TGTGCCAGCAGTTCCCCGGGAATTAGAGACACTGAAGCTTTCTTT.

In this sample, this clone turned up once. This rearrangement joins TRBV19 to TRBJ2-7; tentative D call: TRBD2 (6 bases). This CDR3 has 14 amino acids. Germline V gene data show CDR1 as LNHDA and CDR2 as SQIVND (reference sequence). The V and J ends lost 5 bases and 5 bases respectively, with 16 bases between them. The CDR3 sequence is CASSPRGGPHEQYF. The DNA of the CDR3 is TGTGCCAGTAGTCCCCGGGGAGGCCCCCACGAGCAGTACTTC.

This clone was detected only once. The rearrangement links TRBV19 to TRBJ2-7; TRBD1 aligns across 7 bases. The germline gives CDR1 LNHDA, CDR2 SQIVND (reference sequence). The ends lost 9 bases at V and 3 bases at J; junction bases unmatched: 8. The CDR3 extends over 13 amino acids. CDR3 in amino acids: CASRDRTFYEQYF. For the CDR3, the DNA is TGTGCCAGCCGGGACAGAACATTCTACGAGCAGTACTTC.

The chain couples TRBV14 to TRBJ2-7, with unresolved D. Between the trimmed V and J ends, which lost 0 bases and 1 base, there was a span of 7 bases. The CDR3 totals 14 residues. CDR1 SGHDN and CDR2 FVKESK come from the germline V gene. The CDR3 DNA is TGTGCCAGCAGCCAAGATTCAGCATCCTACGAGCAGTACTTC. Translation: CASSQDSASYEQYF.

The chain couples TRBV7-2 to TRBJ2-1, with D possibly being TRBD1 or TRBD2 (5 bases each). Looked up from germline, CDR1 is SGHTA and CDR2 is FQGNSA. The CDR3 is 15 amino acids. Trimming took off 1 base at V and 3 bases at J, with 10 bases between the two ends. The CDR3 DNA is TGTGCCAGCAGCTTAGGGGGGACCGACTACAATGAGCAGTTCTTC. This sequence encodes CASSLGGTDYNEQFF.

This sequence joins TRBV4-2 and TRBJ2-1; 7 positions match TRBD2. The CDR3 sequence is 17 residues long. Germline lookup yields CDR1 LGHNA and CDR2 YNFKEQ. After removal of 0 bases from V and 6 bases from J, the junction contained 11 bases not matched to a gene. The CDR3 DNA reads as TGTGCCAGCAGCCAAGAGGGACCGGGAGGAGTAGGCAATGAGCAGTTCTTC. This sequence encodes CASSQEGPGGVGNEQFF.

The chain links TRBV6-5 to TRBJ2-7; 9 positions agree with TRBD2. CDR3 length: 15 amino acids. CDR1 MNHEY and CDR2 SVGAGI come from the germline V gene. The trim removed 0 bases at V and 2 bases at J, leaving 2 bases unmatched. As DNA, the CDR3 is TGTGCCAGCAGTTACTCGGCTAGCGGGGCCTACGAGCAGTACTTC. The encoded protein is CASSYSASGAYEQYF.

J is TRBJ2-7 and V is TRBV27; D gene unclear. Trimming cost V 2 bases and J 3 bases, with 11 bases left between them. Looked up from germline, CDR1 is MNHEY and CDR2 is SMNVEV (reference sequence). The CDR3 runs 14 residues. CDR3 residues: CASSLRQSFYEQYF. DNA of the CDR3: TGTGCCAGCAGTTTAAGGCAGAGCTTCTACGAGCAGTACTTC.

The rearrangement links TRBV6-5 to TRBJ1-2; TRBD1 aligns across 10 bases. The CDR3 is 15 residues long. Germline values: CDR1 MNHEY, CDR2 SVGAGI. Losses at the gene ends were 2 bases for V and 6 bases for J; bases not matched to a gene: 6. The CDR3 coding sequence is TGTGCCAGCAGTTACGCGGGACAGGGGTTCAATGGCTACACCTTC. It yields the protein CASSYAGQGFNGYTF.